Listed below are T cell receptor beta chains from one sample, sequenced in a study of T cells in Graves' hyperthyroidism and ophthalmopathy. From the multiplex PCR reads, TCRdb called clonotypes with MiXCR, one entry per CDR3 protein. Among roughly 380,000 distinct CDR3 sequences listed, around an eighth were seen once. The sample comprised blood. These receptors were taken from a man aged 25-45 years with Graves' hyperthyroidism that later progressed to Graves' ophthalmopathy. The CDR3 runs from the conserved cysteine through the conserved F or W. A D gene is named only where the DNA matches it firmly. Expanded clones are given a class, and other clones once, few, many or no size at all.

J gene | V gene | CDR3 length | D gene | clone size | CDR3 protein | CDR3 DNA
TRBJ2-7 | TRBV6-1 | 14 | . | many | CASRGGGSFYEQYF | TGTGCCAGCAGAGGAGGCGGTTCTTTCTACGAGCAGTACTTC
TRBJ1-3 | TRBV5-1 | 16 | . | few | CASSSSIQGDGNTIYF | TGCGCCAGCAGCTCGTCCATACAGGGAGATGGAAACACCATATATTTT
TRBJ1-1 | TRBV30 | 15 | . | many | CAWSVGPGLNTEAFF | TGTGCCTGGAGTGTAGGCCCAGGGCTTAACACTGAAGCTTTCTTT
TRBJ1-5 | TRBV5-1 | 13 | . | . | CASSAQGNQPHHF | TGCGCCAGCAGCGCACAGGGTAATCAGCCCCATCATTTT
TRBJ1-2 | TRBV20-1 | 15 | . | few | CSAREKGPAIGGYTF | TGCAGTGCTAGAGAGAAAGGTCCCGCGATTGGCGGCTACACCTTC
TRBJ1-5 | TRBV10-3 | 14 | . | few | CAIKAADSNQPQHF | TGTGCCATCAAGGCAGCGGATAGCAATCAGCCCCAGCATTTT
TRBJ2-7 | TRBV28 | 13 | TRBD1 | . | CASSTGGGYEQYF | TGTGCCAGCAGTACAGGGGGAGGTTACGAGCAGTACTTC
TRBJ2-7 | TRBV28 | 16 | . | many | CASSHLWGAELNEQYF | TGTGCCAGCAGTCACCTTTGGGGGGCAGAGCTTAACGAGCAGTACTTC
TRBJ2-5 | TRBV29-1 | 16 | . | few | CSASMAGRILQGTQYF | TGCAGCGCGAGCATGGCGGGACGCATCCTCCAGGGGACCCAGTACTTC
TRBJ2-1 | TRBV7-4 | 14 | TRBD2 | few | CASPTSGGGGEQFF | TGTGCCAGCCCGACTAGCGGGGGGGGTGGTGAGCAGTTCTTC
TRBJ1-1 | TRBV28 | 15 | . | many | CASSLFYLLNTEAFF | TGTGCCAGCAGTTTATTTTACCTCCTGAACACTGAAGCTTTCTTT
TRBJ1-2 | TRBV18 | 15 | . | few | CASSAGDARRNGYTF | TGTGCCAGCTCAGCAGGGGATGCAAGAAGAAATGGCTACACCTTC
TRBJ1-3 | TRBV7-2 | 12 | . | many | CASSWTDDTIYF | TGTGCCAGCAGTTGGACAGATGACACCATATATTTT
TRBJ2-2 | TRBV6-1 | 16 | . | many | CASSPRAATNTGELFF | TGTGCCAGCAGTCCAAGAGCAGCGACGAACACCGGGGAGCTGTTTTTT
TRBJ2-7 | TRBV10-1 | 16 | TRBD2 | . | CASSEGTSGGGYEQYF | TGCGCCAGCAGTGAGGGGACTAGCGGGGGGGGATACGAGCAGTACTTC
TRBJ2-3 | TRBV11-2 | 16 | TRBD1 | many | CASSSTGTGVADTQYF | TGTGCCAGCAGCTCAACCGGGACAGGGGTGGCAGATACGCAGTATTTT
TRBJ2-7 | TRBV4-1 | 16 | TRBD2 | few | CASSQDRLAGKNEQYF | TGCGCCAGCAGCCAAGATCGGCTAGCGGGGAAGAACGAGCAGTACTTC
TRBJ2-6 | TRBV2 | 15 | TRBD1 | few | CASSKDRAGANVLTF | TGTGCCAGCAGCAAGGACAGGGCCGGGGCCAACGTCCTGACTTTC
TRBJ2-5 | TRBV7-2 | 14 | . | many | CASSLSKGPETQYF | TGTGCCAGCAGCTTAAGTAAGGGGCCTGAGACCCAGTACTTC
TRBJ2-6 | TRBV5-5 | 18 | . | . | CASSLSAGSSAGANVLTF | TGTGCCAGCAGCTTGTCCGCGGGGTCGAGCGCTGGGGCCAACGTCCTGACTTTC
TRBJ1-1 | TRBV4-2 | 18 | TRBD1 | few | CASSQDYGQGAINTEAFF | TGTGCCAGCAGCCAAGATTACGGACAGGGGGCGATAAACACTGAAGCTTTCTTT
TRBJ1-2 | TRBV6-2/TRBV6-3 | 14 | . | . | CASSHTAGNYGYTF | TGTGCCAGCAGTCACACGGCAGGGAACTATGGCTACACCTTC